The entry that follows covers one T cell receptor beta chain sequence. Its antigen is currently unknown. These data originate in a study of cytomegalovirus exposure and HLA in healthy donors. Study-wide results and caveats: TCR beta V segments were, for the most part, productive about 87% or about 30% of the time in an earlier analysis. In a later analysis, common viral pathogens appeared linked to several of the most significant clusters. It was likely that a cluster of highly shared sequence variants was a sequencing artifact.

The PCR was carried out with 60 Vbeta primers and 13 Jbeta primers. Only in-frame clones appear in the TCRdb table, and some are missing; sequencing was by immunoSEQ multiplex PCR. The sample records roughly 67,000 clones, roughly 80% being singletons. CDR3 length: 11 amino acids. V shed 5 bases and J shed 4 bases, with 8 bases lying between them. Germline CDR1 is DFQATT and CDR2 is SNEGSKA (reference sequence). This TCR came from a young woman in good health and CMV-seronegative. Sequencing used PBMCs. The gene calls are TRBV20-1 and TRBJ1-2; D not resolved. CDR3 nucleotides: TGCAGTGCTGTGGAGGGCTATGGCTACACCTTC. Amino acid sequence: CSAVEGYGYTF.